This TCR beta chain was observed in a study of CD8 T cells in Susac syndrome (dated by TCRdb to about 2019). About the investigation overall: Among the Susac syndrome patients who were sequenced, clinically active disease was present in about six and clinical remission was observed in roughly 8. At blood withdrawal, Susac syndrome patients were therapy-naive, treated with corticosteroids (with IVIg additionally given to some), or treated with IVIg alone. Whether CD8+ T cell activation and differentiation in Susac syndrome was antigen driven was tested using repertoire sequencing. The study compared CD8+ T cell repertoire clonality among 12 healthy donors, around 14 Susac syndrome patients and 15 multiple sclerosis patients. Overall study outcomes, separate from this receptor: In the total CD8+ and CD8+ TEMRA repertoires, 15 to 20 and five Susac-specific public clones, respectively, were identified. Clonal expansion was observed in Susac syndrome CD8+ repertoires, with the highest expansion in CD8+ TEMRA cells and greater expansion in clinically active than in remitting patients. The number of individuals in the TCR sequencing and HLA analysis was recognized as being relatively small.

RNA was extracted using the RNeasy kit, and roughly 0.5 to 1 microgram was reverse transcribed with random hexamers. The immunoSEQ multiplex PCR assay, which covers 54 Vbeta and 13 Jbeta segments, was used to amplify TCR beta CDR3 regions. PCR amplification bias was corrected by using a synthetic template baseline for primer optimization and computational correction. The published analysis was carried out like this. Reads were assigned to V, D and J genes according to IMGT and analyzed in immunoSEQ Analyzer, with only productive sequences retained. Clonality was calculated as one minus the Shannon entropy normalized by log2 of the number of productive unique sequences. Public and private clones were assessed among the 100 most prevalent clones of each patient and control. Clones were defined as Susac-specific when absent from the healthy and MS cohorts, from about a thousand published viral clones and from other ImmuneACCESS disease sequences. TCRdb ran its own pipeline on the public reads, namely fastp trimming at Q25 and MiXCR clone calling, and kept in-frame beta chains. Under each unique CDR3 protein, matching rows form one entry showing the most common genes and DNA. TCRdb, rather than the study authors, made the V and J calls. The sample table lists about 83,000 distinct CDR3 sequences, more than 85% of them with a count of one. In total, the top ten clones hold more than 0.45% of the sample.

High-throughput TCR beta sequencing profiled peripheral blood CD8+ and CD4+ T cells from healthy donors, Susac syndrome patients and multiple sclerosis patients. The Susac syndrome patients fulfilled recently defined diagnostic criteria for either definite or probable disease. Bulk CD8+ and CD4+ T cells were purified magnetically by negative isolation, whereas CD8+ TEMRA cells were enriched by FACS. Blood was collected in EDTA tubes and processed within 24 hours, with PBMCs isolated through density gradient centrifugation. PBMCs destined for TCR sequencing were cryopreserved in liquid nitrogen and later thawed in a 37 °C water bath. A purity of at least 90% was achieved for sorted or isolated CD4+, CD8+ and CD8+ TEMRA cells. In its sample, this clonotype was seen once. Its cognate antigen has yet to be identified. Base qualities were left out, and no much larger clone turns up one base away. Evidence from a single read is weak.

The clonotype comes from a human donor with Susac syndrome. Sequencing was carried out using CD8+ T cells from PBMCs.

For the CDR3, the sequence is CASSLVRGAGEKLFF. The DNA is TGTGCCAGCAGCTTAGTTCGGGGGGCTGGTGAAAAACTGTTTTTT. The V gene is TRBV11-2 and the J gene is TRBJ1-4; D gene: possibly TRBD1, on 6 matching bases. The CDR3 runs 15 residues from the cysteine to the phenylalanine. CDR3 DNA only is kept here, 45 bases in frame from base 1. V loses 1 base of germline sequence and J loses 7 bases, and the interval between the two ends is 13 bases. CDR1 and CDR2 were assigned from the germline V gene as SGHAT and FQNNGV.